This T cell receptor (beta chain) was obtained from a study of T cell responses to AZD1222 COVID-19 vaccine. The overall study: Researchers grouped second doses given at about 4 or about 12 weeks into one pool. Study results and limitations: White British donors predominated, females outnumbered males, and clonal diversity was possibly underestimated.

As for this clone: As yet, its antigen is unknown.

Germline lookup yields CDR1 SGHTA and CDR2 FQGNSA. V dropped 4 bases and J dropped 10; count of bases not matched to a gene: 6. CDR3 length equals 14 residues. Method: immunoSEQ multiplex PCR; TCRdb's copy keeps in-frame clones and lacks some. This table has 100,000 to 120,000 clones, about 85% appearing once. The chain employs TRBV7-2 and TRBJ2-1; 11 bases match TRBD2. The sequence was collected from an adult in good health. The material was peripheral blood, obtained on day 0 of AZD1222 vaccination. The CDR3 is CASSSLSGGAEQFF. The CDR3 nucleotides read TGTGCCAGCAGCTCCCTTAGCGGGGGGGCGGAGCAGTTCTTC. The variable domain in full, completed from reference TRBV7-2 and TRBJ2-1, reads GAGVSQSPSNKVTEKGKDVELRCDPISGHTALYWYRQSLGQGLEFLIYFQGNSAPDKSGLPSDRFSAERTGGSVSTLTIQRTQQEDSAVYLCASSSLSGGAEQFFGPGTRLTVL.